This T cell receptor beta chain was sequenced during a study of CD8 T cells in ankylosing spondylitis. Study observations and caveats: In synovial fluid and blood from reactive arthritis, some motif variants were previously reported. A motif of eight or nine highly homologous TCR beta variants was seen as apparently characteristic of ankylosing spondylitis blood.

This clonotype was observed a handful of times. Its antigen is still unknown. Library preparation for TCR beta used quantitative 5'-RACE with molecular barcodes. TCRdb reanalysed the 5' RACE reads using MiXCR and keeps one entry per CDR3 protein. The sample holds around 770,000 distinct CDR3 sequences, 15% to 20% seen once. Germline CDR1 reads LGHDT; CDR2 reads YNNKEL (reference sequence). The V end lost 1 base, the J end lost 5 bases, and 22 bases lay between the germline ends. This CDR3 spans 18 amino acids. The sample comprised blood, either unsorted or a sorted T cell fraction (not recorded which). This receptor was taken from a male donor with ankylosing spondylitis. The V and J genes are TRBV3-1 and TRBJ2-3; no firm D call. The CDR3: CASSQVFRVLDAGDTQYF. The CDR3 nucleotides read TGTGCCAGCAGCCAAGTTTTCCGGGTCCTAGACGCAGGAGATACGCAGTATTTT.